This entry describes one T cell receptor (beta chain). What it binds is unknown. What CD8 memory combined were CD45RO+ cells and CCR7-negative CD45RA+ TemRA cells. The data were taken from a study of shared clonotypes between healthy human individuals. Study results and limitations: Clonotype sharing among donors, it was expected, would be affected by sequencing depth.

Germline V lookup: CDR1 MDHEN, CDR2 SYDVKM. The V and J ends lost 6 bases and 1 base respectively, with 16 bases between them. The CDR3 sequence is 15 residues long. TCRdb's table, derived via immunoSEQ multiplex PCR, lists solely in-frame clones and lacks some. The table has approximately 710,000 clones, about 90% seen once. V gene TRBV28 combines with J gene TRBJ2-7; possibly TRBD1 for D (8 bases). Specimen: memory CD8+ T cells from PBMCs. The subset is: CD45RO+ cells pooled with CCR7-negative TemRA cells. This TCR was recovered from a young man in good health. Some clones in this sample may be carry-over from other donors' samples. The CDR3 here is CASRLDREGSYEQYF. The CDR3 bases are TGTGCCAGCAGACTGGACAGGGAGGGTTCCTACGAGCAGTACTTC. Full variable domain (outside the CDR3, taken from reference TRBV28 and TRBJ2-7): DVKVTQSSRYLVKRTGEKVFLECVQDMDHENMFWYRQDPGLGLRLIYFSYDVKMKEKGDIPEGYSVSREKKERFSLILESASTNQTSMYLCASRLDREGSYEQYFGPGTRLTVT.